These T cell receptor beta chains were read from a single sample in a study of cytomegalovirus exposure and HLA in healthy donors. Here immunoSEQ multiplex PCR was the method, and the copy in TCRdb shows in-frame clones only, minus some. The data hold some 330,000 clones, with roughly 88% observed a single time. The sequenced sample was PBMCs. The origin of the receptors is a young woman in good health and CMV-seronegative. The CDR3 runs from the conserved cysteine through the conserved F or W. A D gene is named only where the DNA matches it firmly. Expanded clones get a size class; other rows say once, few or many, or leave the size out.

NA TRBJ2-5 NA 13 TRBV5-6 TGTGCCAGCAGCCCCGGCAGGGAAGAGACCCAGTACTTC CASSPGREETQYF
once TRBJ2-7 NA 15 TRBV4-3 TGCGCCAGCAGCCAAGGAATAGCGGCCTACTACGAGCAGTACTTC CASSQGIAAYYEQYF
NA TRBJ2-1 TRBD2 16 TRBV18 TGTGCCAGCTCACCAAGGGCGGGAGTGCGGTACAATGAGCAGTTCTTC CASSPRAGVRYNEQFF
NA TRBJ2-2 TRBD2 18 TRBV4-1 TGCGCCAGCAGCCGCTCGGGACTAGCGGGAGGGAACACCGGGGAGCTGTTTTTT CASSRSGLAGGNTGELFF
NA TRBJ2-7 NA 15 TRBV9 TGTGCCAGCAGCGTAGCCCCAGAGGGCTCCTACGAGCAGTACTTC CASSVAPEGSYEQYF
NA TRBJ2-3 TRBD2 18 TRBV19 TGTGCCAGTAGTGCCGGCCGTGGAGCGGGGATTAGCACAGATACGCAGTATTTT CASSAGRGAGISTDTQYF
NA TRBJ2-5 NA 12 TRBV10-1 TGCGCCAGCAGACAGTTGAAGGAGACCCAGTACTTC CASRQLKETQYF
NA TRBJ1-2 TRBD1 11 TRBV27 TGTGCCAGCTCGACAGGGTCGGGCTACACCTTC CASSTGSGYTF
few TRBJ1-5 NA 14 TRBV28 TGTGCCAGCAGTTGGTTAGAGGGCAATCAGCCCCAGCATTTT CASSWLEGNQPQHF
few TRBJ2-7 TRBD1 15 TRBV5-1 TGCGCCAGCAGCTTGGTTCCCGGACAGGGCAACGAGCAGTACTTC CASSLVPGQGNEQYF
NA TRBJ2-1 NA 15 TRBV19 TGTGCCAGTAGTCTCCAGGGTTACTCCTACAATGAGCAGTTCTTC CASSLQGYSYNEQFF
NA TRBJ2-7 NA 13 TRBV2 TGTGCCAGCAGTGAAGGGGGCCCCTACGAGCAGTACTTC CASSEGGPYEQYF
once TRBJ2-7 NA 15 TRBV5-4 TGTGCCAGCAGCTCCGGAGGGGCGGAAGACTACGAGCAGTACTTC CASSSGGAEDYEQYF
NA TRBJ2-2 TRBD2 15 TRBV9 TGTGCCAGCAGCCCAGGACTAGGGAACACCGGGGAGCTGTTTTTT CASSPGLGNTGELFF
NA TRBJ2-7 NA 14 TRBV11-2 TGTGCCAGCAGCTCGGCCCAGACTCTAGACGAGCAGTACTTC CASSSAQTLDEQYF